The rows below give T cell receptor beta chains drawn from one sample of a study of T cell repertoires and HLA-DP antigens. Produced via immunoSEQ multiplex PCR; TCRdb's table is partial and in-frame only. The sample gives about 73,000 clones, roughly 77% of which show up once; roughly 1.4% is in the top ten. These receptors' antigens are unknown. Sequencing was carried out using CD4+ T cells from PBMCs. The receptors were sampled from a man aged 55-75 years in good health and CMV-seronegative. CDR3s include the opening cysteine and the closing phenylalanine or tryptophan. A D gene is named only where the DNA matches it firmly. Some rows mark clone size as missing; the rest say once, few, many or name a class of expanded clone.

j_call | d_call | clone_size | v_call | cdr3_aa | cdr3_nt
TRBJ1-5 | NA | NA | TRBV7-8 | CASSLDGRADNQPQHF | TGTGCCAGCAGCTTAGATGGGAGGGCAGACAATCAGCCCCAGCATTTT
TRBJ1-6 | TRBD1 | NA | TRBV9 | CASFGGTGNSPLHF | TGTGCCAGCTTTGGGGGGACAGGTAATTCACCCCTCCACTTT
TRBJ1-6 | NA | NA | TRBV7-6 | CASSLMGGSNSPLHF | TGTGCCAGCAGCCTCATGGGGGGGTCTAATTCACCCCTCCACTTT
TRBJ1-1 | NA | few | TRBV9 | CASRDYGNTEAFF | TGTGCCAGCAGGGACTACGGGAACACTGAAGCTTTCTTT
TRBJ1-2 | NA | NA | TRBV7-2 | CASSLAQGMRGYTF | TGTGCCAGCAGCTTAGCCCAGGGAATGAGAGGCTACACCTTC
TRBJ1-1 | NA | NA | TRBV11-2 | CASSPPAESTEAFF | TGTGCCAGCAGCCCCCCGGCCGAGAGCACTGAAGCTTTCTTT
TRBJ2-1 | TRBD2 | NA | TRBV5-1 | CASSLVAGAYNEQFF | TGCGCCAGCAGCTTGGTAGCGGGGGCCTACAATGAGCAGTTCTTC
TRBJ1-5 | TRBD1 | NA | TRBV28 | CASTKRQGGNQPQHF | TGTGCCAGCACCAAAAGACAGGGAGGGAATCAGCCCCAGCATTTT
TRBJ2-5 | TRBD2 | NA | TRBV6-6 | CASSSGGGSETQYF | TGTGCCAGCAGCTCCGGGGGAGGGTCAGAGACCCAGTACTTC
TRBJ1-1 | NA | NA | TRBV5-1 | CASSTQGANTEAFF | TGCGCCAGCAGCACCCAAGGGGCGAACACTGAAGCTTTCTTT
TRBJ2-7 | TRBD1 | NA | TRBV19 | CASRDRGTSSYEQYF | TGTGCCAGCCGGGACAGGGGAACGAGCTCCTACGAGCAGTACTTC
TRBJ2-7 | NA | NA | TRBV7-2 | CASSHSLPPYEQYF | TGTGCCAGCAGCCATAGCCTTCCCCCCTACGAGCAGTACTTC
TRBJ2-3 | TRBD2 | NA | TRBV5-4 | CASSLPLAGDPIHTQYF | TGTGCCAGCAGCTTGCCACTAGCGGGGGATCCTATTCATACGCAGTATTTT
TRBJ2-1 | TRBD2 | NA | TRBV5-4 | CASSPGLAGGNEQFF | TGTGCCAGCAGCCCGGGACTAGCGGGAGGTAATGAGCAGTTCTTC
TRBJ1-1 | TRBD1 | NA | TRBV6-6 | CASRPQTGGGTEAFF | TGTGCCAGCAGGCCGCAGACAGGGGGAGGGACTGAAGCTTTCTTT
TRBJ1-2 | NA | NA | TRBV4-3 | CASSQEVKTFWDYGYTF | TGCGCCAGCAGCCAAGAGGTGAAGACATTTTGGGACTATGGCTACACCTTC
TRBJ1-1 | NA | NA | TRBV6-5 | CASSSPAGVNTEAFF | TGTGCCAGCAGTTCCCCCGCAGGGGTGAACACTGAAGCTTTCTTT
TRBJ1-6 | TRBD1 | few | TRBV5-4 | CASSLGDRGSPLHF | TGTGCCAGCAGCTTGGGGGACAGGGGTTCACCCCTCCACTTT
TRBJ2-7 | TRBD1 | NA | TRBV11-2 | CASSLGTGGVEQYF | TGTGCCAGCAGCTTAGGGACAGGGGGCGTTGAGCAGTACTTC
TRBJ1-3 | NA | NA | TRBV6-1 | CASSVGASSGNTIYF | TGTGCCAGCAGTGTGGGGGCCTCCTCTGGAAACACCATATATTTT
TRBJ2-4 | TRBD1 | NA | TRBV13 | CASSYTTGETKNIQYF | TGTGCCAGCAGCTATACGACAGGGGAAACCAAAAACATTCAGTACTTC
TRBJ1-6 | NA | NA | TRBV19 | CASSPQGSNSPLHF | TGTGCCAGTAGTCCCCAGGGTAGTAATTCACCCCTCCACTTT
TRBJ2-5 | NA | NA | TRBV5-1 | CASSIPLKRETQYF | TGCGCCAGCAGTATCCCGCTCAAACGCGAGACCCAGTACTTC
TRBJ1-5 | NA | NA | TRBV7-8 | CASSLVPRDQPQHF | TGTGCCAGCAGCTTAGTCCCTCGGGATCAGCCCCAGCATTTT
TRBJ2-3 | TRBD2 | NA | TRBV7-2 | CASSLNPRTSGRYTDTQYF | TGTGCCAGCAGCCTAAACCCCCGGACTAGCGGGAGATACACAGATACGCAGTATTTT
TRBJ2-7 | NA | NA | TRBV10-3 | CAISEMSTGEQYF | TGTGCCATCAGTGAAATGTCTACGGGAGAGCAGTACTTC
TRBJ2-7 | TRBD1 | NA | TRBV7-8 | CASSDRTGGGFGEQYF | TGTGCCAGCAGCGACCGGACAGGGGGCGGCTTTGGGGAGCAGTACTTC
TRBJ2-4 | NA | NA | TRBV21-1 | CASSKPGRRIAKNIQYF | TGTGCCAGCAGCAAACCCGGACGGAGAATAGCCAAAAACATTCAGTACTTC
TRBJ2-2 | TRBD2 | few | TRBV6-6 | CASSPRTSGGTGELFF | TGTGCCAGCAGTCCCCGGACTAGCGGGGGCACCGGGGAGCTGTTTTTT
TRBJ2-3 | TRBD2 | NA | TRBV4-2 | CASSAGTSEDTQYF | TGTGCCAGCAGCGCCGGGACTAGCGAGGATACGCAGTATTTT
TRBJ1-1 | NA | once | TRBV5-1 | CASRKGDFMNTEAFF | TGCGCCAGCAGGAAAGGCGACTTTATGAACACTGAAGCTTTCTTT
TRBJ1-5 | TRBD1 | few | TRBV2 | CASTRGPLSNQPQHF | TGTGCCAGCACGAGGGGGCCATTGAGCAATCAGCCCCAGCATTTT
TRBJ1-5 | NA | NA | TRBV19 | CASSFGAPQPQHF | TGTGCCAGTAGTTTTGGGGCGCCTCAGCCCCAGCATTTT
TRBJ2-7 | NA | NA | TRBV5-1 | CASSLDGYEQYF | TGCGCCAGCAGCTTGGACGGCTACGAGCAGTACTTC
TRBJ1-1 | NA | NA | TRBV30 | CAWTLRGRTEAFF | TGTGCCTGGACTCTGCGTGGGAGGACTGAAGCTTTCTTT
TRBJ2-5 | NA | NA | TRBV7-3 | CASSLFGSEETQYF | TGTGCCAGCAGCTTATTCGGGAGCGAAGAGACCCAGTACTTC
TRBJ2-1 | NA | NA | TRBV7-9 | CASSHGGNEQFF | TGTGCCAGCAGCCACGGGGGAAATGAGCAGTTCTTC
TRBJ1-6 | NA | NA | TRBV30 | CAWDQPAFKLINSPLHF | TGTGCCTGGGACCAACCGGCCTTCAAATTAATCAATTCACCCCTCCACTTT
TRBJ2-1 | TRBD2 | NA | TRBV5-6 | CASSAAGFSGRYNEQFF | TGTGCCAGCAGTGCTGCAGGGTTTAGCGGGCGTTACAATGAGCAGTTCTTC
TRBJ2-2 | NA | NA | TRBV27 | CASSLQLTVGELFF | TGTGCCAGCAGTTTACAACTAACGGTCGGGGAGCTGTTTTTT
TRBJ1-1 | NA | NA | TRBV7-2 | CASSSRGANTEAFF | TGTGCCAGCAGCTCCAGGGGCGCGAACACTGAAGCTTTCTTT
TRBJ2-1 | TRBD1 | NA | TRBV14 | CASSQTGAWSSYNEQFF | TGTGCCAGCAGCCAAACAGGGGCCTGGAGCTCCTACAATGAGCAGTTCTTC